This TCR beta chain came from a study of T cells in Graves' hyperthyroidism and ophthalmopathy. Study overall: Peripheral blood was collected at initial diagnosis, before any treatment. Findings and limits, study-wide: Researchers report that a 13 V-J model separated ophthalmopathy from stable hyperthyroidism. Blood also held most thyroid clonotypes expanded beyond 0.001.

TCR beta CDR3 region amplification was performed from RNA transcripts. A first-round RT-PCR of the TCR CDR3 used the HTBI primer set. TCRdb itself ran the multiplex PCR reads through MiXCR, one entry per CDR3 protein. The sample consists of about 690,000 distinct CDR3 sequences, about 18% of them appearing once. Germline CDR1 LNHDA, CDR2 SQIVND (reference sequence). The CDR3 extends over 17 amino acids. V gave up 6 bases and J gave up 7 bases, with 25 bases separating them. About this clonotype itself: Its target is unknown.

The receptor was isolated from a man aged 45 to 65 with Graves' hyperthyroidism. The sample taken for sequencing was blood. The chain links TRBV19 to TRBJ2-1; D possibly corresponds to TRBD2 (6 bases). DNA of the CDR3: TGTGCCAGTAGCCCTTACCTCTCGCGGGATTTTTGGAATGAGCAGTTCTTC. Protein sequence: CASSPYLSRDFWNEQFF. Based on the CDR3 plus reference TRBV19 and TRBJ2-1, the full variable domain is DGGITQSPKYLFRKEGQNVTLSCEQNLNHDAMYWYRQDPGQGLRLIYYSQIVNDFQKGDIAEGYSVSREKKESFPLTVTSAQKNPTAFYLCASSPYLSRDFWNEQFFGPGTRLTVL.